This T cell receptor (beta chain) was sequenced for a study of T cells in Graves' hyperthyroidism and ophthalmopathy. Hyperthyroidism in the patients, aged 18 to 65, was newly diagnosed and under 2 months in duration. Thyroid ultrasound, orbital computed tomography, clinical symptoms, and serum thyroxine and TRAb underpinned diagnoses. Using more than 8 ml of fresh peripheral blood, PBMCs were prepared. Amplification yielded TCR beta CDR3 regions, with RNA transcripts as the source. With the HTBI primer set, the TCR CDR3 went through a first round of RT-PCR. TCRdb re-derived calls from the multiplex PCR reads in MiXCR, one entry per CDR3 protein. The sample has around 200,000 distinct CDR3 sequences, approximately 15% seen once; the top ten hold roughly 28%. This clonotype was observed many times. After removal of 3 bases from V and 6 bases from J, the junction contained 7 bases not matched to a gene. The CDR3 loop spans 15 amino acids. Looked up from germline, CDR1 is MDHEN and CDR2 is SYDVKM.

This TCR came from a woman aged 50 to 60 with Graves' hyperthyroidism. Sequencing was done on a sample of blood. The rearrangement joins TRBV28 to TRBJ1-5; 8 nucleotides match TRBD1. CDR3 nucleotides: TGTGCCAGCAGTTTCACAGGGGGAGTGAGTCAGCCCCAGCATTTT. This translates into CASSFTGGVSQPQHF.